This T cell receptor (beta chain) originates from a study of blood T cell repertoires in COVID-19. Germline values: CDR1 SGHTA, CDR2 FQGNSA. Losses at the gene ends were 5 bases for V and 7 bases for J; bases not matched to a gene: 7. The CDR3 loop spans 14 amino acids. In the original analysis: Estimated nucleated cell counts came from reference gene primer amplification. Sequencing was performed with immunoSEQ multiplex PCR; in TCRdb, only in-frame clones are kept and a portion is missing. V and J calls and clone size are as listed in that table; D and trimming were resolved from the DNA. Of some 150,000 clones in the sample, around four fifths were seen once.

This TCR derives from a human donor in a cohort sampled during active COVID-19. The chain links TRBV7-2 to TRBJ1-1, with 10 positions matching TRBD1. Sequencing was done on a sample of peripheral blood. The CDR3 nucleotides read TGTGCCAGCAGCCTGGACAGGGGGTTTAGTGAAGCTTTCTTT. This translates into CASSLDRGFSEAFF.